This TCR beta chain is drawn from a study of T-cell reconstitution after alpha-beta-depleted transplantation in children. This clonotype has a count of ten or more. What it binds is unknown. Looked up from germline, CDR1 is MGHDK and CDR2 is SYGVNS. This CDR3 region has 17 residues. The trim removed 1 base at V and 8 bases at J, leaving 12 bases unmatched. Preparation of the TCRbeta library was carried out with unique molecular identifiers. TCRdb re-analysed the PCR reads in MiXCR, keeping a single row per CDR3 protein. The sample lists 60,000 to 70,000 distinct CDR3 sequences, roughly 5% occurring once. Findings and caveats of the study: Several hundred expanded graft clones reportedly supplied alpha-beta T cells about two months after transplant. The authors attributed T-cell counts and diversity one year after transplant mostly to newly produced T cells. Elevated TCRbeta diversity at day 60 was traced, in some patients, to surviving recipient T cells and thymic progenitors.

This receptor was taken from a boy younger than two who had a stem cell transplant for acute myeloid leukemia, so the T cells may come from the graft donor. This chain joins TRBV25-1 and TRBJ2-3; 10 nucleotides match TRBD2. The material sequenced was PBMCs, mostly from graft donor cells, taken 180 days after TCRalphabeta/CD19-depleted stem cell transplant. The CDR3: CASSESTAGGRWGTQYF. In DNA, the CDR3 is TGTGCCAGCAGTGAATCCACAGCGGGGGGGCGATGGGGTACGCAGTATTTT.